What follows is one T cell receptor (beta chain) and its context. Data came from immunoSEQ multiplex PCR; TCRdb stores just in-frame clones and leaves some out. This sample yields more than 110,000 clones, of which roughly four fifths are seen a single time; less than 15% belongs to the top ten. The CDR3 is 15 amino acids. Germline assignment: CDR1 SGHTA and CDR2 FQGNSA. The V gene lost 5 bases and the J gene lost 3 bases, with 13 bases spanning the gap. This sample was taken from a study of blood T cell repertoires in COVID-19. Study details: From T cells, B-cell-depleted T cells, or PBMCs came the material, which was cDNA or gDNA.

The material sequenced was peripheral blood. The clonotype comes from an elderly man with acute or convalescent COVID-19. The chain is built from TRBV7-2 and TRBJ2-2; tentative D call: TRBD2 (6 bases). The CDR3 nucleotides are TGTGCCAGCAGCCTATATGGAGGGGACACCGGGGAGCTGTTTTTT. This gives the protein CASSLYGGDTGELFF. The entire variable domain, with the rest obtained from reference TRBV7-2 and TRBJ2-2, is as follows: GAGVSQSPSNKVTEKGKDVELRCDPISGHTALYWYRQSLGQGLEFLIYFQGNSAPDKSGLPSDRFSAERTGGSVSTLTIQRTQQEDSAVYLCASSLYGGDTGELFFGEGSRLTVL.